The rows below give T cell receptor beta chains drawn from one sample of a study of tumor-infiltrating lymphocytes in localized non-small cell lung cancer. Profiling relied on immunoSEQ multiplex PCR, and the TCRdb table lists in-frame clones only, not all of them. The data hold about 16,000 clones, with about 65% observed a single time. Sequencing was carried out using lung tumor tissue. The source of these receptors is a human donor with non-small cell lung cancer. CDR3s include the opening cysteine and the closing phenylalanine or tryptophan. The order of the fields is V gene, D gene, clone size, J gene, CDR3 protein, CDR3 DNA. A D gene is named only where the DNA matches it firmly. Not all rows give a size; the values are once, few, many and, for expanded clones, a class.

v_gene: TRBV13
d_gene: TRBD2
abundance: NA
j_gene: TRBJ2-3
CDR3aa: CASSRLAGRTDTQYF
CDR3nt: TGTGCCAGCAGCCGACTAGCGGGACGCACAGATACGCAGTATTTT

v_gene: TRBV7-9
d_gene: NA
abundance: NA
j_gene: TRBJ1-2
CDR3aa: CASSLSGSFYGYTF
CDR3nt: TGTGCCAGCAGCTTATCCGGGTCCTTCTATGGCTACACCTTC

v_gene: TRBV11-3
d_gene: NA
abundance: NA
j_gene: TRBJ2-2
CDR3aa: CASSLETTGELFF
CDR3nt: TGTGCCAGCAGCTTAGAGACGACCGGGGAGCTGTTTTTT

v_gene: TRBV29-1
d_gene: NA
abundance: few
j_gene: TRBJ1-2
CDR3aa: CSASSGARGYTF
CDR3nt: TGCAGCGCATCCTCAGGGGCAAGAGGCTACACCTTC

v_gene: TRBV7-2
d_gene: NA
abundance: NA
j_gene: TRBJ2-1
CDR3aa: CASRFAPAINEQFF
CDR3nt: TGTGCCAGCAGATTTGCCCCAGCGATCAATGAGCAGTTCTTC

v_gene: TRBV7-7
d_gene: NA
abundance: NA
j_gene: TRBJ1-6
CDR3aa: CAVLDSYNSPLHF
CDR3nt: TGTGCAGTCCTAGACTCCTATAATTCACCCCTCCACTTT

v_gene: TRBV7-2
d_gene: NA
abundance: NA
j_gene: TRBJ1-2
CDR3aa: CASSLGGNYGYTF
CDR3nt: TGTGCCAGCAGCTTAGGTGGGAACTATGGCTACACCTTC

v_gene: TRBV7-2
d_gene: NA
abundance: NA
j_gene: TRBJ2-5
CDR3aa: CASSRLEETQYF
CDR3nt: TGTGCCAGCAGCCGACTGGAAGAGACCCAGTACTTC

v_gene: TRBV27
d_gene: TRBD2
abundance: few
j_gene: TRBJ2-1
CDR3aa: CASKRAGGWVNEQFF
CDR3nt: TGTGCCAGCAAACGGGCGGGAGGGTGGGTGAATGAGCAGTTCTTC

v_gene: TRBV11-2
d_gene: TRBD1
abundance: once
j_gene: TRBJ1-2
CDR3aa: CASSLTGGYGYTF
CDR3nt: TGTGCCAGCAGCTTAACAGGGGGCTATGGCTACACCTTC

v_gene: TRBV19
d_gene: NA
abundance: once
j_gene: TRBJ2-7
CDR3aa: CASSIPGAYLYEQYF
CDR3nt: TGTGCCAGTAGTATTCCGGGGGCCTACCTCTACGAGCAGTACTTC

v_gene: TRBV6-1
d_gene: NA
abundance: few
j_gene: TRBJ2-5
CDR3aa: CAKTTSGEETQYF
CDR3nt: TGTGCCAAGACGACCTCGGGAGAAGAGACCCAGTACTTC

v_gene: TRBV7-9
d_gene: TRBD2
abundance: NA
j_gene: TRBJ2-7
CDR3aa: CASSLGREGLEQYF
CDR3nt: TGTGCCAGCAGCTTAGGACGGGAGGGCCTCGAGCAGTACTTC

v_gene: TRBV27
d_gene: NA
abundance: NA
j_gene: TRBJ2-3
CDR3aa: CASSRLFTDTQYF
CDR3nt: TGTGCCAGCAGTCGACTATTCACAGATACGCAGTATTTT

v_gene: TRBV25-1
d_gene: TRBD1
abundance: NA
j_gene: TRBJ2-3
CDR3aa: CASSEEVTGLTDTQYF
CDR3nt: TGTGCCAGCAGTGAAGAGGTGACAGGGTTAACAGATACGCAGTATTTT

v_gene: TRBV4-3
d_gene: NA
abundance: NA
j_gene: TRBJ2-7
CDR3aa: CASSQEWGNSYEQYF
CDR3nt: TGCGCCAGCAGCCAAGAATGGGGGAACTCCTACGAGCAGTACTTC

v_gene: TRBV2
d_gene: NA
abundance: few
j_gene: TRBJ2-3
CDR3aa: CASRAGPTDTQYF
CDR3nt: TGTGCCAGCAGAGCAGGTCCCACAGATACGCAGTATTTT

v_gene: TRBV28
d_gene: NA
abundance: NA
j_gene: TRBJ2-3
CDR3aa: CASSPTTDTQYF
CDR3nt: TGTGCCAGCAGTCCAACCACAGATACGCAGTATTTT

v_gene: TRBV2
d_gene: TRBD1
abundance: few
j_gene: TRBJ2-7
CDR3aa: CASSPMGTGVHEQYF
CDR3nt: TGTGCCAGCAGCCCCATGGGGACAGGGGTTCACGAGCAGTACTTC

v_gene: TRBV4-2
d_gene: NA
abundance: NA
j_gene: TRBJ2-3
CDR3aa: CASSQDWDTDTQYF
CDR3nt: TGTGCCAGCAGCCAAGATTGGGATACAGATACGCAGTATTTT

v_gene: TRBV27
d_gene: NA
abundance: NA
j_gene: TRBJ1-1
CDR3aa: CASSPSPSGNTEAFF
CDR3nt: TGTGCCAGCAGCCCTTCCCCCTCAGGGAACACTGAAGCTTTCTTT

v_gene: TRBV18
d_gene: NA
abundance: NA
j_gene: TRBJ2-1
CDR3aa: CASSRGVNNEQFF
CDR3nt: TGTGCCAGCTCAAGGGGGGTCAACAATGAGCAGTTCTTC

v_gene: TRBV29-1
d_gene: TRBD2
abundance: few
j_gene: TRBJ2-3
CDR3aa: CSVLTSGRSDTQYF
CDR3nt: TGCAGCGTTCTGACTAGCGGGAGGTCAGATACGCAGTATTTT

v_gene: TRBV27
d_gene: TRBD1
abundance: NA
j_gene: TRBJ2-2
CDR3aa: CASRRGTGGAGTGELFF
CDR3nt: TGTGCCAGCAGACGAGGGACAGGGGGCGCGGGTACCGGGGAGCTGTTTTTT

v_gene: TRBV7-2
d_gene: NA
abundance: NA
j_gene: TRBJ2-1
CDR3aa: CASSLAAFLLGYNEQFF
CDR3nt: TGTGCCAGCAGCTTAGCGGCGTTCCTACTCGGGTACAATGAGCAGTTCTTC

v_gene: TRBV5-6
d_gene: TRBD1
abundance: few
j_gene: TRBJ2-7
CDR3aa: CASRRQGAVYEQYF
CDR3nt: TGTGCCAGCAGGCGACAGGGGGCGGTTTACGAGCAGTACTTC

v_gene: TRBV27
d_gene: NA
abundance: NA
j_gene: TRBJ2-6
CDR3aa: CASSQSSGANVLTF
CDR3nt: TGTGCCAGCAGTCAAAGCTCTGGGGCCAACGTCCTGACTTTC

v_gene: TRBV28
d_gene: NA
abundance: NA
j_gene: TRBJ2-3
CDR3aa: CASTTLTDTQYF
CDR3nt: TGTGCCAGCACCACTTTGACAGATACGCAGTATTTT

v_gene: TRBV7-9
d_gene: NA
abundance: NA
j_gene: TRBJ1-2
CDR3aa: CASSLGQGPYGYTF
CDR3nt: TGTGCCAGCAGCTTAGGCCAGGGGCCCTATGGCTACACCTTC

v_gene: TRBV5-6
d_gene: NA
abundance: NA
j_gene: TRBJ1-1
CDR3aa: CASSAGGFANTEAFF
CDR3nt: TGTGCCAGCAGCGCTGGGGGGTTCGCGAACACTGAAGCTTTCTTT

v_gene: TRBV28
d_gene: TRBD2
abundance: NA
j_gene: TRBJ2-7
CDR3aa: CASSPGTTTYEQYF
CDR3nt: TGTGCCAGCAGCCCCGGGACTACTACCTACGAGCAGTACTTC

v_gene: TRBV19
d_gene: NA
abundance: few
j_gene: TRBJ1-1
CDR3aa: CATVSRGLRAEAFF
CDR3nt: TGTGCCACCGTGAGCAGGGGCTTAAGGGCTGAAGCTTTCTTT

v_gene: TRBV7-2
d_gene: NA
abundance: NA
j_gene: TRBJ2-1
CDR3aa: CASSLGGISYNEQFF
CDR3nt: TGTGCCAGCAGCTTAGGGGGTATCTCCTACAATGAGCAGTTCTTC

v_gene: TRBV6-4
d_gene: NA
abundance: NA
j_gene: TRBJ1-5
CDR3aa: CASSEPMVSNQPQHF
CDR3nt: TGTGCCAGCAGTGAGCCCATGGTTAGCAATCAGCCCCAGCATTTT

v_gene: TRBV10-3
d_gene: NA
abundance: few
j_gene: TRBJ2-7
CDR3aa: CAISSVNQRNSARLSYEQYF
CDR3nt: TGTGCCATCAGTTCAGTAAATCAGAGGAACAGTGCTCGTCTTTCCTACGAGCAGTACTTC

v_gene: TRBV15
d_gene: NA
abundance: few
j_gene: TRBJ2-7
CDR3aa: CATSRDGRDEQYF
CDR3nt: TGTGCCACCAGCAGAGATGGCCGGGACGAGCAGTACTTC

v_gene: TRBV19
d_gene: NA
abundance: NA
j_gene: TRBJ1-5
CDR3aa: CASCPIHSNQPQHF
CDR3nt: TGTGCCAGTTGTCCTATTCATAGCAATCAGCCCCAGCATTTT

v_gene: TRBV27
d_gene: NA
abundance: few
j_gene: TRBJ1-1
CDR3aa: CASLGPHLTEAFF
CDR3nt: TGTGCCAGCCTCGGCCCCCACTTAACTGAAGCTTTCTTT

v_gene: TRBV2
d_gene: TRBD1
abundance: NA
j_gene: TRBJ2-1
CDR3aa: CASRRDRGGYNEQFF
CDR3nt: TGTGCCAGCAGACGGGACAGGGGGGGATACAATGAGCAGTTCTTC

v_gene: TRBV5-1
d_gene: NA
abundance: once
j_gene: TRBJ2-6
CDR3aa: CASNRASGANVLTF
CDR3nt: TGCGCCAGCAACCGGGCCTCTGGGGCCAACGTCCTGACTTTC

v_gene: TRBV6-1
d_gene: TRBD1
abundance: NA
j_gene: TRBJ2-3
CDR3aa: CASRKGQYTDTQYF
CDR3nt: TGTGCCAGTCGGAAGGGACAGTACACAGATACGCAGTATTTT

v_gene: TRBV9
d_gene: TRBD1
abundance: NA
j_gene: TRBJ1-2
CDR3aa: CASSVEGQGAYGYTF
CDR3nt: TGTGCCAGCAGCGTAGAGGGACAGGGGGCGTATGGCTACACCTTC

v_gene: TRBV7-2
d_gene: NA
abundance: NA
j_gene: TRBJ1-1
CDR3aa: CASSLGGGNTEAFF
CDR3nt: TGTGCCAGCAGCTTAGGGGGGGGGAACACTGAAGCTTTCTTT

v_gene: TRBV2
d_gene: TRBD1
abundance: few
j_gene: TRBJ1-6
CDR3aa: CASRGDSYNSPLHF
CDR3nt: TGTGCCAGCAGGGGGGACAGTTATAATTCACCCCTCCACTTT

v_gene: TRBV9
d_gene: TRBD2
abundance: NA
j_gene: TRBJ2-2
CDR3aa: CASSPRTSGGPGELFF
CDR3nt: TGTGCCAGCAGCCCCCGGACTAGCGGGGGGCCCGGGGAGCTGTTTTTT

v_gene: TRBV6-1
d_gene: NA
abundance: NA
j_gene: TRBJ1-5
CDR3aa: CASSAEVSNQPQHF
CDR3nt: TGTGCCAGCAGTGCGGAGGTTAGCAATCAGCCCCAGCATTTT

v_gene: TRBV7-8
d_gene: TRBD2
abundance: NA
j_gene: TRBJ2-5
CDR3aa: CASSLGLQETQYF
CDR3nt: TGTGCCAGCAGCTTGGGACTACAAGAGACCCAGTACTTC

v_gene: TRBV6-6
d_gene: NA
abundance: NA
j_gene: TRBJ1-1
CDR3aa: CASVRQDMNTEAFF
CDR3nt: TGTGCCAGTGTAAGACAGGATATGAACACTGAAGCTTTCTTT

v_gene: TRBV6-6
d_gene: TRBD1
abundance: NA
j_gene: TRBJ2-5
CDR3aa: CASSPTGGGGETQYF
CDR3nt: TGTGCCAGCAGTCCGACAGGGGGCGGGGGAGAGACCCAGTACTTC

v_gene: TRBV30
d_gene: TRBD1
abundance: NA
j_gene: TRBJ1-1
CDR3aa: CAWSQGAGTATTEAFF
CDR3nt: TGTGCCTGGAGCCAGGGGGCCGGGACGGCGACCACTGAAGCTTTCTTT

v_gene: TRBV7-9
d_gene: NA
abundance: NA
j_gene: TRBJ2-5
CDR3aa: CASSFDSFRGETQYF
CDR3nt: TGTGCCAGCAGTTTTGACTCGTTTCGAGGAGAGACCCAGTACTTC